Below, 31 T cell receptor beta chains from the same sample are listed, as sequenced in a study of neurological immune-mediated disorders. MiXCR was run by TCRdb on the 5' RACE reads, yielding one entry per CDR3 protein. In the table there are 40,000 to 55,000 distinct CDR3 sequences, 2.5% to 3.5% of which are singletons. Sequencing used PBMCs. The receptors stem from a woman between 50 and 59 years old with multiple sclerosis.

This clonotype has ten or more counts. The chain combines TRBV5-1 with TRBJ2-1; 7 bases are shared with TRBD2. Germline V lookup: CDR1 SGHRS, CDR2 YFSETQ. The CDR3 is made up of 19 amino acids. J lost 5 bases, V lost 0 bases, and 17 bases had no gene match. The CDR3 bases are TGCGCCAGCAGCTTGGTTGCGGGAGCGGGCAGTTTTCGAAACAATGAGCAGTTCTTC. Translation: CASSLVAGAGSFRNNEQFF.

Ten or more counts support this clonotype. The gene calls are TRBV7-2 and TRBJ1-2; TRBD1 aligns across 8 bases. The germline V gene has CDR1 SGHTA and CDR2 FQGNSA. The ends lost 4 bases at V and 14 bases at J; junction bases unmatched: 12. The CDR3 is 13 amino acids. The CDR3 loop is CASSSRQGTLETF. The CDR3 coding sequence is TGTGCCAGCAGCTCCAGACAGGGGACCCTGGAAACCTTC. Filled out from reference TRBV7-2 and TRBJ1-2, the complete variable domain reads GAGVSQSPSNKVTEKGKDVELRCDPISGHTALYWYRQSLGQGLEFLIYFQGNSAPDKSGLPSDRFSAERTGGSVSTLTIQRTQQEDSAVYLCASSSRQGTLETFGSGTRLTVV.

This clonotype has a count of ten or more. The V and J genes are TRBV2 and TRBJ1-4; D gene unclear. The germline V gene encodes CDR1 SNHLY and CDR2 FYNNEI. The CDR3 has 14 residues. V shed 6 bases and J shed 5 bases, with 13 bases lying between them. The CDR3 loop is CASSPEGRNEKLFF. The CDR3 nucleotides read TGTGCCAGCAGCCCCGAAGGGCGGAATGAAAAACTGTTTTTT.

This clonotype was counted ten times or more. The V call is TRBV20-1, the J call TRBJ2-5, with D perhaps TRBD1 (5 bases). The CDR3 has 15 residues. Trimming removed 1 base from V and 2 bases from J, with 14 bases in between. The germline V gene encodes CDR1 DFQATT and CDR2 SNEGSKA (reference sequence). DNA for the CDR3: TGCAGTGCTAGAGTTTTGGGGCCGGTTCAAGAGACCCAGTACTTC. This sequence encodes CSARVLGPVQETQYF.

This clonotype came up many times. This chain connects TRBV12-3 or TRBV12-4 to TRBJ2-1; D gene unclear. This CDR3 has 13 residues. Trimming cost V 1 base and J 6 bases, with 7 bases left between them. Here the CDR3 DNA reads TGTGCCAGCAGTTTAGTACTAACCAATGAGCAGTTCTTC. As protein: CASSLVLTNEQFF.

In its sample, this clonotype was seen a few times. The CDR3 reads CASSVGLTGTEQYF. The CDR3 nucleotides read TGTGCCAGCAGCGTAGGATTGACAGGGACAGAGCAGTACTTC. The chain carries TRBV9 and TRBJ2-7; 7 nucleotides align to TRBD1. CDR3 length: 14 residues. The V and J ends lost 0 bases and 7 bases, in that order; junction bases with no gene match: 7. Germline V CDR1 and CDR2: SGDLS, YYNGEE.

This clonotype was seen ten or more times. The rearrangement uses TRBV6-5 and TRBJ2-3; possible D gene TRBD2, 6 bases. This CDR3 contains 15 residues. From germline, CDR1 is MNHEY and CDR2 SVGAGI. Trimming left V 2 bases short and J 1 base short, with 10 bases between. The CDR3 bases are TGTGCCAGCAGTTACGGAGGGTCTCGCACAGATACGCAGTATTTT. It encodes CASSYGGSRTDTQYF.

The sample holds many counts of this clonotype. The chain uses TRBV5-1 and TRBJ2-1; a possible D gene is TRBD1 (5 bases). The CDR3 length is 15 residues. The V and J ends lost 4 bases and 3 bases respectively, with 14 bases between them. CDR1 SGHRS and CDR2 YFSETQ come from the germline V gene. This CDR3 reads CASSPDRAVYNEQFF. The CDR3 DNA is TGCGCCAGCAGCCCAGACAGAGCAGTCTACAATGAGCAGTTCTTC.

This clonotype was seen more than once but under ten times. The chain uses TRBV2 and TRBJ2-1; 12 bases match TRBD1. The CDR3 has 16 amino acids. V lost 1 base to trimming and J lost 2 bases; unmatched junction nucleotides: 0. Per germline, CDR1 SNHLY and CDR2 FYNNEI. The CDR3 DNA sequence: TGTGCCAGCAGTGAAGGGGACAGGGGGCCCTACAATGAGCAGTTCTTC. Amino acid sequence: CASSEGDRGPYNEQFF.

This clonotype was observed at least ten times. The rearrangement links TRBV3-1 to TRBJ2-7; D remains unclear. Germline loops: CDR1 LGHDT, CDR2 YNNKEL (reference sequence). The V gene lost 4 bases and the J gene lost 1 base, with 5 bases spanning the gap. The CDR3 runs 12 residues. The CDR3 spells CASSPNSYEQYF. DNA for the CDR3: TGTGCCAGCAGCCCAAATTCCTACGAGCAGTACTTC.

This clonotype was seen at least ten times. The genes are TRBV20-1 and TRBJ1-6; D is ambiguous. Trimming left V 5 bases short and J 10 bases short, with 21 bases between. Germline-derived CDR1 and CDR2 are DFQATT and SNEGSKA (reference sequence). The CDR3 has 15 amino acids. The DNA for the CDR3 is TGCAGTGCTCGTCACCTTTCTATATCAAACTCACCCCTCCACTTT. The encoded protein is CSARHLSISNSPLHF.

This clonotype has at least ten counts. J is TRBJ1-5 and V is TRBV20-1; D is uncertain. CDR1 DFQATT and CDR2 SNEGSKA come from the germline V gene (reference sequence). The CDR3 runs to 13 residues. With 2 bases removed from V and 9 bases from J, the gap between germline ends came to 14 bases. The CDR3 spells CSARSAPVGPQHF. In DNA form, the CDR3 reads TGCAGTGCTAGATCAGCTCCGGTGGGGCCCCAGCATTTT.

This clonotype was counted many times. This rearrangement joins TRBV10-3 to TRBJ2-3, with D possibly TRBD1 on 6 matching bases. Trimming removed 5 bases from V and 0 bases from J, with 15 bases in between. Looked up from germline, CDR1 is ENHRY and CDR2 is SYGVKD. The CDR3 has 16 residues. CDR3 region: CAISPDRRTSTDTQYF. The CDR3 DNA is TGTGCCATCAGTCCTGACAGGCGTACTAGCACAGATACGCAGTATTTT.

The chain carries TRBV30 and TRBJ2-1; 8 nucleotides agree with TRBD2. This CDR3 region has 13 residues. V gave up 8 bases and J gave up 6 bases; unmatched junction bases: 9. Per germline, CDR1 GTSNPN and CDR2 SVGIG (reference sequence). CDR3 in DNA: TGTGCCACGAGTGTAACTAGCGGCAATGAGCAGTTCTTC. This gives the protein CATSVTSGNEQFF.

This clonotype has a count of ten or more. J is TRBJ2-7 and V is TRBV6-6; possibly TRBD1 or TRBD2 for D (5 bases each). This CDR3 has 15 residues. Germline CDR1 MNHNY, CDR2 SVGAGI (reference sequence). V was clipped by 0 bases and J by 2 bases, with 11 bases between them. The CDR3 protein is CASSYSGAPTYEQYF. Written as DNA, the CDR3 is TGTGCCAGCAGTTACTCCGGGGCGCCCACCTACGAGCAGTACTTC.

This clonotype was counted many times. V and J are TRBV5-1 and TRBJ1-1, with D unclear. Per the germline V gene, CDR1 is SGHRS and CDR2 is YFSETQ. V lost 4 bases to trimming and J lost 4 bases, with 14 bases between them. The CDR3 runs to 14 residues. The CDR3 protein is CASSRTDGTTEAFF. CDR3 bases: TGCGCCAGCAGCCGAACCGACGGAACCACTGAAGCTTTCTTT.

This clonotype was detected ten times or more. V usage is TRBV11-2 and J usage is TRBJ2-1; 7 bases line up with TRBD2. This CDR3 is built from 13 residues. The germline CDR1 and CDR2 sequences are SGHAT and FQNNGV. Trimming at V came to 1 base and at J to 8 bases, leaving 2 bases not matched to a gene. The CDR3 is CASSLGDYYEQFF. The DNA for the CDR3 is TGTGCCAGCAGCTTAGGGGACTATTATGAGCAGTTCTTC.

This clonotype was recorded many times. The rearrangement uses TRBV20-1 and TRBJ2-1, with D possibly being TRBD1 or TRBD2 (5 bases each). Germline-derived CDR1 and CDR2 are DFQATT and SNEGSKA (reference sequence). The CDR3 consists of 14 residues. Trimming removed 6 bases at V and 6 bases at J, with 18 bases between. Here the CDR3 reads CSARFGGVGNEQFF. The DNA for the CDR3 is TGCAGTGCCCGATTTGGGGGAGTAGGCAATGAGCAGTTCTTC.

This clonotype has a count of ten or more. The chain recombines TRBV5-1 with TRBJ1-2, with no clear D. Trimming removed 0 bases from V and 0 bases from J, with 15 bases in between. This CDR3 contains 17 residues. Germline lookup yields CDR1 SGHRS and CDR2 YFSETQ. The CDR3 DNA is TGCGCCAGCAGCTTGGATGGCAGTTGGCCAGCTAACTATGGCTACACCTTC. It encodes CASSLDGSWPANYGYTF.

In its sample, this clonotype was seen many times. CDR3 sequence: CASNYRSGYEQYF. The CDR3 region has the DNA TGTGCCAGTAACTACAGGAGTGGCTACGAGCAGTACTTC. The chain recombines TRBV19 with TRBJ2-7; possibly TRBD1 for D (5 bases). The CDR3 consists of 13 residues. CDR1 LNHDA and CDR2 SQIVND come from the germline V gene (reference sequence). The V and J ends lost 7 bases and 3 bases respectively, with 13 bases between them. Together with reference TRBV19 and TRBJ2-7, the CDR3 gives the full variable domain: DGGITQSPKYLFRKEGQNVTLSCEQNLNHDAMYWYRQDPGQGLRLIYYSQIVNDFQKGDIAEGYSVSREKKESFPLTVTSAQKNPTAFYLCASNYRSGYEQYFGPGTRLTVT.

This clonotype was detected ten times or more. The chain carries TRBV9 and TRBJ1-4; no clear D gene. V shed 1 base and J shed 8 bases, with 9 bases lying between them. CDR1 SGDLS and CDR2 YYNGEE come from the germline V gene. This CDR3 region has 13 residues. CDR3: CASSVRDGEKLFF. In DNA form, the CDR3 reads TGTGCCAGCAGCGTAAGAGACGGGGAAAAACTGTTTTTT.

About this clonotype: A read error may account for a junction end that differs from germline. Here the CDR3 reads CAWVEQSSYNSPLHF. Written as DNA, the CDR3 is TGTGCCTGGGTCGAACAGAGCTCCTATAATTCACCCCTACACTTT. The rearrangement uses TRBV30 and TRBJ1-6; no reliable D call. Germline CDR1 reads GTSNPN; CDR2 reads SVGIG (reference sequence). This CDR3 comprises 15 residues.

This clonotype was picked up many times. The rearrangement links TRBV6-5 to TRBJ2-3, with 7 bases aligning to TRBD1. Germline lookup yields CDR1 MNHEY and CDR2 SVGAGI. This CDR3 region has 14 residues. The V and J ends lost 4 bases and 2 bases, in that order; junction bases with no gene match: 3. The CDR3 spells CASSSGQHTDTQYF. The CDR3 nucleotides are TGTGCCAGCAGTTCGGGACAGCACACAGATACGCAGTATTTT.

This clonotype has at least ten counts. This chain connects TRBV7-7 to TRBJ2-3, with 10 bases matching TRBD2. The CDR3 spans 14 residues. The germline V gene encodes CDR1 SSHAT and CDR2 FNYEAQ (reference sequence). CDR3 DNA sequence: TGTGCTAGATACGAGCGGGAGGGGGCAGATACGCAGTATTTT. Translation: CARYEREGADTQYF.

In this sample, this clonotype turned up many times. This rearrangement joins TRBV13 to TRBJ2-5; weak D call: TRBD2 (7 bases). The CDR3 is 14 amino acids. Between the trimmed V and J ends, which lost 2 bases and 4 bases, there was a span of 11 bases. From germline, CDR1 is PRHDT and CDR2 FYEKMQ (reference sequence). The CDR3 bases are TGTGCCAGCAGCTTAACGGGGGGCGCAGAGACCCAGTACTTC. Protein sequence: CASSLTGGAETQYF.

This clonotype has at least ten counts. CDR3 sequence: CASSWYRDMNTEAFF. In nucleotides, the CDR3 is TGTGCCAGCAGCTGGTACAGGGACATGAACACTGAAGCTTTCTTT. This chain connects TRBV7-2 to TRBJ1-1; D possibly corresponds to TRBD1 (6 bases). Germline lookup yields CDR1 SGHTA and CDR2 FQGNSA. This CDR3 region has 15 residues. V was clipped by 4 bases and J by 0 bases, with 12 bases between them.

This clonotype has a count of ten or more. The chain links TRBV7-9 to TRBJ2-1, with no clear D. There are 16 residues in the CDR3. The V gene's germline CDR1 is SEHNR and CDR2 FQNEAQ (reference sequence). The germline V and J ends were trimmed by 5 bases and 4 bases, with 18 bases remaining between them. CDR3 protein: CASSPPGALTYNEQFF. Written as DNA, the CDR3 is TGTGCCAGCAGCCCCCCTGGTGCACTCACTTACAATGAGCAGTTCTTC.

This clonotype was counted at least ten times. The CDR3: CASSLGPQVGGLLGYTF. CDR3 coding DNA: TGCGCCAGCAGCTTGGGCCCCCAGGTAGGGGGGCTACTTGGCTACACCTTC. The chain combines TRBV5-1 with TRBJ1-2, with D possibly TRBD1 on 6 matching bases. Trimming took off 0 bases at V and 7 bases at J, with 22 bases between the two ends. Per the germline V gene, CDR1 is SGHRS and CDR2 is YFSETQ. This CDR3 is built from 17 residues.

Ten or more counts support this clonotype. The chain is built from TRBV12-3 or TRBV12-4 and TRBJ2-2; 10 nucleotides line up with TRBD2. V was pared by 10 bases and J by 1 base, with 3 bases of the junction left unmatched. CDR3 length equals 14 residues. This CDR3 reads CATRTSGNTGELFF. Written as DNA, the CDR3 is TGTGCCACCCGGACTAGCGGGAACACCGGGGAGCTGTTTTTT.

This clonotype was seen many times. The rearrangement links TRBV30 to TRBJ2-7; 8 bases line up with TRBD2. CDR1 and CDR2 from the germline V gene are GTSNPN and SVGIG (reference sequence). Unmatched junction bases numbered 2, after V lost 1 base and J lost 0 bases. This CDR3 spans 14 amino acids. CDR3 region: CAWSGGLASYEQYF. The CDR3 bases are TGTGCCTGGAGTGGCGGACTAGCCTCCTACGAGCAGTACTTC. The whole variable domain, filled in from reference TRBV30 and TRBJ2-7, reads SQTIHQWPATLVQPVGSPLSLECTVEGTSNPNLYWYRQAAGRGLQLLFYSVGIGQISSEVPQNLSASRPQDRQFILSSKKLLLSDSGFYLCAWSGGLASYEQYFGPGTRLTVT.

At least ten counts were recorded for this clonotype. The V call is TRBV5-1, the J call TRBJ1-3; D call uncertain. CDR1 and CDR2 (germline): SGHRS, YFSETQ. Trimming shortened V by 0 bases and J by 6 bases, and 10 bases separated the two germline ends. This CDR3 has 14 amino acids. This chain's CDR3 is CASSLDGRENTIYF. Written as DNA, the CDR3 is TGCGCCAGCAGCTTGGACGGGAGGGAAAACACCATATATTTT.